The clone carrying this T cell receptor (beta chain) was seen more than once but under ten times. Its target is unknown. This specimen comes from a study of T-cell memory formation after mild COVID-19. This CDR3 has 15 residues. The TCR alpha and TCR beta cDNA libraries, bearing sample barcodes and UMIs, were generated by 5'RACE using constant-segment primers. TCRdb reanalysed the 5' RACE reads using MiXCR and keeps one entry per CDR3 protein. The sample contains roughly 500,000 distinct CDR3 sequences, roughly 22% of which appear only once. Study-level results: The main location of contracting CD4+ clones was CM and EM, and that of contracting CD8+ clones was EMRA.

Sequencing input: PBMCs or a T cell subset sorted from them (not recorded which). The chain employs TRBV21-1 and TRBJ1-2; the table's D call of TRBD1 was not tested on the DNA. TRBV21-1 is labeled a pseudogene. The sequence derives from an adult woman who had mild COVID-19 (a few samples of this study predate the infection). Cell type and time point are not known. CDR3 nucleotides: TGTGCCAGCAGCACCAGGGACCGACGAAACTATGGCTACACCTTC. Protein sequence: CASSTRDRRNYGYTF.